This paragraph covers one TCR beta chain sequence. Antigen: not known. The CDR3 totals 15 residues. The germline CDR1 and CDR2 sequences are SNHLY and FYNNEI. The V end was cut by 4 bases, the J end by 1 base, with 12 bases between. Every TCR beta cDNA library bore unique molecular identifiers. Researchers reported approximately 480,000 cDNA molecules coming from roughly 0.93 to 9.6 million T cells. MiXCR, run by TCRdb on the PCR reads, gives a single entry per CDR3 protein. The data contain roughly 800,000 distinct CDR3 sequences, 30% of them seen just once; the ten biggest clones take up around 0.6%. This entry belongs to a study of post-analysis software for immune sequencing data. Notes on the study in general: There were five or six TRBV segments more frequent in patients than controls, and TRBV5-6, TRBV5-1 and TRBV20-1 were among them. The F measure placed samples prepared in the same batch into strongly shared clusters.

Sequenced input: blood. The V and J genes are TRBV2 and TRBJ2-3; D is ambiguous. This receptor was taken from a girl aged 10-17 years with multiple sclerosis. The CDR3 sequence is CASSADPWGTDTQYF. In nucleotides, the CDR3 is TGTGCCAGCAGTGCTGACCCATGGGGCACAGATACGCAGTATTTT.